This T cell receptor (beta chain) was profiled in a study of blood T cells in healthy people across ages (dated by TCRdb to about 2015). Study-level background: In model experiments, template switching captured about one uniquely barcoded TCR beta cDNA molecule for every two T cells. The study measured age-related changes in TCR beta repertoire diversity using deep sequencing normalized with unique cDNA molecular identifiers. Two additional independent replicas of 1 million unique cDNA reads from the same blood draw were analyzed for two donors (one aged 18 to 29 and one aged 80 or older). Donors were grouped into four age groups: young (average about 15 years), middle-aged (under 40), aged (roughly 62) and long-lived (approximately 78). What the work shows at the level of the full study, not this receptor alone: The percentage of naive T cells measured by flow cytometry correlated strongly with observed TCR beta diversity. Compared with the aged group, more naive CD4+ T cells, fewer expanded clones and increased TCR diversity were shown by the long-lived group, suggesting age selection. Observed TCR beta diversity per million T cells fell roughly linearly with age, and a significant reduction was already apparent by age roughly 40. Since profiling was done on bulk unsorted PBMCs, naive and antigen-experienced compartments could not be conclusively compared. Because the CMV infection status of the donors was unknown, age-related changes in expanded clonotypes may potentially have been confounded. Estimates of total diversity based on one million sequenced T cells were regarded as lower bounds and as underestimates.

In the case of this clonotype: It has no known antigen specificity. No qualities accompany the bases; no much larger clone lies one base away.

Systemically healthy Caucasian individuals from Russia, roughly 40 in total and aged about 6 to 90 years, were included as donors. Roughly 10 milliliters of peripheral blood were collected from each donor into EDTA-treated Vacutainer tubes. Ficoll-Paque density-gradient centrifugation was used to isolate PBMCs, with at least 7 million per sample. Total RNA was extracted from PBMCs with Trizol reagent, with at least 6 micrograms obtained per sample. The percentages of naive CD45RAhigh/CD27high T cells were determined by flow cytometry on a PBMC aliquot from every donor. Receptors were amplified or captured by 5' RACE. Instrument on record: Illumina HiSeq 2500. A second roughly 6 to 12 cycle PCR used a sample-barcoded 5' primer and a J-beta primer mix. A unique molecular identifier was introduced onto each TCR beta cDNA molecule by a template-switch 5' adaptor carrying 12 random nucleotides. Each sample yielded at least 3 million CDR3-containing paired-end reads. First-strand cDNA was synthesized from all RNA with the Mint cDNA synthesis kit, primed by a TRBC-specific oligonucleotide. All cDNA was treated with uracil-DNA glycosylase and then went through a first 18-cycle PCR with the universal primers M1SS and BC2_uni_R. The authors' analysis ran thus. Normalization of each sample was performed by random selection of 1 million high-quality reads, each carrying a distinct molecular identifier. Instead of being binned into consensus sequences, reads that shared molecular identifiers were thrown out. MiTCR, set to a Q25 quality threshold and the strictest error-elimination algorithm, was used for CDR3 identification, clonotype clustering and error correction. Lower-bound total TCR beta diversity was estimated with a nonparametric unseen species model using Euler transformation. Using fastp at Q25 and MiXCR, TCRdb reprocessed the public reads and kept productive beta chains. Entries that share a CDR3 protein sequence are merged under the most common genes and DNA. TCRdb's processing, not the authors' own work, is the source of the V and J calls. The sample profile shows more than 600,000 distinct CDR3 sequences; 20% to 25% of them were found once. Jointly, the top ten make up under 10% of the sample.

A distance of 14 bases separates the germline ends of V and J, which lose 5 bases and 4 bases respectively. Counted from cysteine to phenylalanine, this CDR3 has 14 amino acids. The retained sequence is limited to the CDR3, 42 bases, with the frame set at the first base. Based on the germline V gene (reference sequence), the CDR1 and CDR2 sequences are SEHNR and FQNEAQ. This same sample was also taken into another study, of T cells of mothers and their children. The second paper further reports: The donors were nine systemically healthy Caucasian individuals, made up of three mothers and their six children. cDNA synthesis consumed the entire amount of extracted RNA, loaded at approximately 1.6 ug RNA in each 15 ul reaction. Sample barcodes and 2-4 random nucleotides were added via the M1S primer in the second PCR. Over 8.5 million TCR beta CDR3 reads were obtained for each mother, and 2.5 million to 3 million reads were obtained for each child. In both related and unrelated pairs, thymic selection shapes the output of TCR recombination in a similar way, with inherited differences having only a minor effect. Related mother-child pairs always showed normalized repertoire overlap that was slightly higher than in unrelated mother-child pairs, though the difference was never significant. With a sensitivity of about 100 clones per million clonotypes, no persistent microchimeric T cell clones were detected. To look for features that set related mother-child pairs apart from unrelated individuals, the researchers ran deep NGS to compare the TCR beta repertoires of mothers and children. Mothers averaged 40 +/- 4 years of age and children averaged roughly 11 +/- 4 years. After adapters were ligated using NEBNext reagents, the libraries underwent 100+100 nt paired-end sequencing on an Illumina HiSeq 2000. To prevent cross-contamination, the mother and child libraries were prepared a month apart and were sequenced in separate runs. Each donor had between roughly 500,000 and 2,100,000 distinct TCR beta clonotypes identified. Naive TCR beta clonotypes were estimated from low-frequency clonotypes matched to each donor's FACS-determined naive share, without sorting.

The source material was blood. The receptor's source is a boy aged 10-17 years in good health. The chain is assembled from TRBV7-9 and TRBJ1-2, and the D gene may be TRBD1, 5 bases matching. The DNA sequence is given as TGTGCCAGCAGCGATGTGTCCAGGGCCTATGGCTACACCTTC. Its protein reads: CASSDVSRAYGYTF.